The 10 T cell receptor beta chains given below trace back to one sample, sequenced in a study of glioma-infiltrating T cells. Using RNA template, CDR3s of TCR alpha and beta were amplified with iRepertoire arm-PCR. From the multiplex PCR reads, TCRdb called clonotypes with MiXCR, one entry per CDR3 protein. In the table there are about 99,000 distinct CDR3 sequences, roughly 30% of which are singletons. Source material: glioma tissue, nonneoplastic brain tissue, or PBMCs (not recorded which). These receptors originate from a human donor with low-grade glioma or glioblastoma, undergoing nonglioma brain surgery, or in good health (not recorded which).

This clonotype was picked up many times. This chain links TRBV20-1 with TRBJ2-1; 10 positions agree with TRBD2. CDR3 length: 16 residues. Germline lookup yields CDR1 DFQATT and CDR2 SNEGSKA (reference sequence). V was pared by 1 base and J by 6 bases, with 9 bases of the junction left unmatched. The DNA of the CDR3 is TGCAGTGCTAGAGCCCCTCGGGCTAGCGGGGGCAATGAGCAGTTCTTC. Amino acids: CSARAPRASGGNEQFF.

Many counts were recorded for this clonotype. The chain employs TRBV28 and TRBJ2-3, with D uncertain. Deletions cut 11 bases from V and 8 bases from J, with 17 bases between. The CDR3 consists of 12 residues. Germline V gene data show CDR1 as MDHEN and CDR2 as SYDVKM. CDR3: CAGDSHGLTQYF. CDR3 nucleotides: TGTGCCGGTGATTCCCACGGTCTTACGCAGTATTTT.

This clonotype was observed once. This chain joins TRBV27 and TRBJ1-5; 7 bases match TRBD1. CDR3 length: 15 amino acids. Germline assignment: CDR1 MNHEY and CDR2 SMNVEV (reference sequence). V dropped 7 bases and J dropped 0; count of bases not matched to a gene: 6. CDR3 DNA: TGTGCCAGCATCTTTACAGGGGTTAGCAATCAGCCCCAGCATTTT. Its protein product is CASIFTGVSNQPQHF.

Turning to this clonotype: An end of the junction differs from the germline gene, which may be a read error. The J gene is TRBJ1-6, the V gene TRBV10-3; a possible D gene is TRBD1 (5 bases). Germline V lookup: CDR1 ENHRY, CDR2 SYGVKD. The CDR3 has 14 amino acids. Here the CDR3 reads CATSEDGTYSPLHF. Here the CDR3 DNA reads TGTGCCACCAGTGAAGACGGGACGTATTCACCCCTCCACTTT.

This clonotype was detected only a few times. This sequence joins TRBV5-1 and TRBJ1-1; D not resolved. CDR3 length: 14 residues. The V end lost 0 bases, the J end lost 1 base, and 7 bases lay between the germline ends. Per the germline V gene, CDR1 is SGHRS and CDR2 is YFSETQ. The CDR3 DNA reads TGCGCCAGCAGCTTGGTAGCAGGGAACACTGAAGCTTTCTTT. Translated: CASSLVAGNTEAFF.

V and J are TRBV3-1 and TRBJ2-3, with D possibly matching TRBD2 (7 bases). Trimming removed 0 bases at V and 3 bases at J, with 16 bases between. The germline CDR1 and CDR2 sequences are LGHDT and YNNKEL (reference sequence). This CDR3 has 17 amino acids. CDR3 loop: CASSQDPWGGRTDTQYF. The CDR3 DNA reads TGTGCCAGCAGCCAAGACCCCTGGGGGGGCCGGACAGATACGCAGTATTTT.

About this clonotype: It may be a read error: a sequence one base away is much more abundant. This sequence joins TRBV7-2 and TRBJ1-5; no clear D. Trimming took off 1 base at V and 1 base at J, with 8 bases between the two ends. Germline values: CDR1 SGHTA, CDR2 FQGNSA. The CDR3 length is 15 residues. The chain's CDR3 is CASSLVPESNQPQHF. The DNA of the CDR3 is TGTGCCAGCAGCTTAGTCCCGGAGAGCAATCAGCCCCAGCATTTT.

This clonotype was counted ten times or more. The rearrangement uses TRBV20-1 and TRBJ1-3; D gene ambiguous. CDR3 length: 14 residues. V lost 4 bases to trimming and J lost 0 bases, with 10 bases between them. The germline CDR1 and CDR2 sequences are DFQATT and SNEGSKA (reference sequence). The CDR3 nucleotides are TGCAGTGCTATTGACACACTCTCTGGAAACACCATATATTTT. As protein: CSAIDTLSGNTIYF.

This clonotype occurred many times. The chain is built from TRBV6-2 or TRBV6-3 and TRBJ2-3; possible D gene TRBD2, 5 bases. Germline CDR1 is MNHEY and CDR2 is SVGEGT. The CDR3 runs to 15 residues. Between the trimmed V and J ends, which lost 0 bases and 6 bases, there was a span of 13 bases. DNA of the CDR3: TGTGCCAGCAGTTACTCAACGGGGAACCTTGATACGCAGTATTTT. Residues: CASSYSTGNLDTQYF.

On this clonotype itself: This may come from a read error, since a much larger clone is one base off. V usage is TRBV2 and J usage is TRBJ2-3; maybe TRBD2 (5 bases). The CDR3 sequence is 14 residues long. CDR1 is SNHLY, CDR2 FYNNEI, per germline. CDR3: CASTVTASTDMQYF. CDR3 nucleotide sequence: TGTGCCAGCACAGTTACTGCTAGCACAGATATGCAGTATTTT.